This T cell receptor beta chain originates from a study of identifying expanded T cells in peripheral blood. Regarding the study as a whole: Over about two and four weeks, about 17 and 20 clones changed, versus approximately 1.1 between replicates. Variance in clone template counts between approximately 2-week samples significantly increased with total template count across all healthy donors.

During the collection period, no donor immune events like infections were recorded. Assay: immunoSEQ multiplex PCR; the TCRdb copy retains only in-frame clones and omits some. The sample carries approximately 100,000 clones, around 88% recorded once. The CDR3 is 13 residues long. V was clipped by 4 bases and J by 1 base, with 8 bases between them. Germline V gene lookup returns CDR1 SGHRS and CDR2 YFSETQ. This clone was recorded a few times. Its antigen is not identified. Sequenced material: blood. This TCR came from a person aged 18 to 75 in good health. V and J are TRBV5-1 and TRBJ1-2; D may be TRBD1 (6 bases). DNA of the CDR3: TGCGCCAGCAGCCCGGACAGTAACTATGGCTACACCTTC. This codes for CASSPDSNYGYTF.